The 26 T cell receptor beta chains listed next were all sequenced from one sample in a study of vaccination effects on CD4 cells after COVID-19. No cognate antigen is known for these TCRs. Data came from immunoSEQ multiplex PCR; TCRdb stores just in-frame clones and leaves some out. The sample carries about 55,000 clones, roughly 70% recorded once. In the ViraFEST assay, antigen-specific CD4+ clonotypes were identified by expansion after peptide-pool stimulation. The culture ran for 10 days before CD4+ T cells were isolated. Vaccine recipients lacked prior SARS-CoV-2 infection and had negative nucleocapsid antibodies. Specimen: CD4+ T cells from PBMCs cultured with SARS-CoV-2 spike peptides, collected before COVID-19 vaccination. The receptors here all came from a human donor who received a COVID-19 vaccine.

This CDR3 is CASSFSINTEAFF. The CDR3 coding sequence is TGTGCCAGCAGCTTCAGTATCAACACTGAAGCTTTCTTT. The J gene is TRBJ1-1, the V gene TRBV7-2; D is ambiguous. Germline-derived CDR1 and CDR2 are SGHTA and FQGNSA. V was trimmed by 3 bases and J by 2 bases, leaving 7 bases between them. The CDR3 totals 13 residues.

There are a few counts of this clone. The chain carries TRBV7-9 and TRBJ2-3, with 8 bases that match TRBD2. CDR3 length: 18 amino acids. The germline V gene encodes CDR1 SEHNR and CDR2 FQNEAQ (reference sequence). J lost 2 bases, V lost 5 bases, and 15 bases had no gene match. CDR3 sequence reads: CASSPPLTSGANTDTQYF. As DNA, the CDR3 is TGTGCCAGCAGCCCGCCACTCACTAGCGGAGCCAACACAGATACGCAGTATTTT.

In its sample, this clone was seen a few times. V and J are TRBV5-1 and TRBJ2-7; D unclear. CDR1 is SGHRS and CDR2 is YFSETQ in the germline V gene. The CDR3 spans 13 residues. Trimming took 0 bases from V and 2 from J, leaving 6 bases between them. The CDR3 nucleotides are TGCGCCAGCAGCTTGGACAACGCCTACGAGCAGTACTTC. It codes for CASSLDNAYEQYF.

The CDR3 reads CASSLERGLAQETQYF. DNA of the CDR3: TGTGCCAGCAGCTTAGAGCGGGGGCTCGCCCAAGAGACCCAGTACTTC. This chain joins TRBV3-1 (or the pseudogene TRBV3-2) and TRBJ2-5, with 8 bases that match TRBD2. CDR1 and CDR2 from the germline V gene are LGHDT and YNNKEL (reference sequence). V dropped 5 bases and J dropped 1; count of bases not matched to a gene: 9. This CDR3 region has 16 residues.

In this sample, this clone turned up many times. This CDR3 reads CASRGPATLGTDTQYF. In DNA, the CDR3 is TGTGCCAGCAGAGGGCCCGCCACCCTCGGGACAGATACGCAGTATTTT. The rearrangement joins TRBV7-2 to TRBJ2-3, with D hard to call. The CDR3 loop spans 16 amino acids. Looked up from germline, CDR1 is SGHTA and CDR2 is FQGNSA. The V gene lost 6 bases and the J gene lost 3 bases, with 19 bases spanning the gap.

There are a few counts of this clone. This CDR3 reads CASTKDRVDTEAFF. CDR3 bases: TGTGCCAGCACCAAAGACAGGGTGGACACTGAAGCTTTCTTT. V and J are TRBV4-2 and TRBJ1-1; TRBD1 matches at 7 bases. The CDR3 is 14 amino acids. CDR1 LGHNA and CDR2 YNFKEQ come from the germline V gene. J lost 3 bases, V lost 7 bases, and 8 bases had no gene match.

V and J are TRBV12-3 or TRBV12-4 and TRBJ1-1; perhaps TRBD1 as D (5 bases). The length of the CDR3 is 12 residues. Trimming left V 1 base short and J 6 bases short, with 6 bases between. This CDR3 reads CASSLVRAEAFF. CDR3 DNA: TGTGCCAGCAGTTTAGTCAGGGCTGAAGCTTTCTTT.

The gene calls are TRBV12-5 and TRBJ1-2; tentatively, D is TRBD1 (5 bases). The V and J ends lost 6 bases and 5 bases respectively, with 10 bases between them. CDR3 length: 12 residues. In germline, CDR1 is LGHNT, CDR2 FRNRAP. As DNA, the CDR3 is TGTGCTAGTGGCCAAGACAGTTATGGCTACACCTTC. It translates to CASGQDSYGYTF.

The CDR3 loop is CASSLKVARVSPLHF. The CDR3 nucleotides read TGTGCCAGCAGTTTAAAGGTCGCGAGGGTTTCACCCCTCCACTTT. The V gene is TRBV28, the J gene TRBJ1-6; D gene unclear. There are 15 residues in the CDR3. V was trimmed by 2 bases and J by 9 bases, leaving 14 bases between them. Germline CDR1 MDHEN, CDR2 SYDVKM.

The gene calls are TRBV28 and TRBJ1-2; 7 positions match TRBD1. This CDR3 is 14 amino acids long. V trimming: 6 bases; J trimming: 4 bases; junction bases outside the gene matches: 8. The germline CDR1 and CDR2 sequences are MDHEN and SYDVKM. The CDR3 DNA sequence: TGTGCCAGCAGGTCGGGACAGCCTGGCTATGGCTACACCTTC. Protein sequence: CASRSGQPGYGYTF.

Notes on this clone: One junction end disagrees with the germline gene, perhaps due to a read error. This chain connects TRBV2 to TRBJ1-1; 8 nucleotides match TRBD1. The length of the CDR3 is 18 residues. Germline CDR1 is SNHLY and CDR2 is FYNNEI. The CDR3 sequence: CASSEGPGQVLTGTEAFF. The DNA of the CDR3 is TGTGCCAGCAGCGAAGGTCCGGGACAGGTATTAACGGGGACTGAAGCTTTCTTT.

The rearrangement uses TRBV27 and TRBJ1-5; 7 positions agree with TRBD1. Per the germline V gene, CDR1 is MNHEY and CDR2 is SMNVEV (reference sequence). Trimming removed 5 bases from V and 3 bases from J; junction bases left unmatched: 10. The CDR3 loop spans 16 amino acids. CDR3 amino acids: CASSATGRIVNQPQHF. CDR3 nucleotide sequence: TGTGCCAGCAGTGCGACAGGGAGGATCGTCAATCAGCCCCAGCATTTT.

This clone was recorded a few times. This chain uses TRBV4-1 with TRBJ2-1; D not certain. Germline V CDR1 and CDR2: MGHRA, YSYEKL. The CDR3 runs 14 residues. Trimming took 2 bases from V and 7 from J, leaving 12 bases between them. In nucleotides, the CDR3 is TGCGCCAGCAGCCAATCCTACTCCCTGAATGAGCAGTTCTTC. It is translated as CASSQSYSLNEQFF.

A few counts support this clone. The chain employs TRBV5-4 and TRBJ2-1; 14 bases are a match to TRBD2. This CDR3 comprises 16 residues. The trim removed 4 bases at V and 9 bases at J, leaving 9 bases unmatched. Germline values: CDR1 SGHNT, CDR2 YYREEE (reference sequence). In DNA, the CDR3 is TGTGCCAGCAGCCCGGGGACTAGCGGGAGCCCAAGTGAGCAGTTCTTC. It yields the protein CASSPGTSGSPSEQFF. Full variable domain (missing parts from reference TRBV5-4 and TRBJ2-1): ETGVTQSPTHLIKTRGQQVTLRCSSQSGHNTVSWYQQALGQGPQFIFQYYREEENGRGNFPPRFSGLQFPNYSSELNVNALELDDSALYLCASSPGTSGSPSEQFFGPGTRLTVL.

The chain couples TRBV7-8 to TRBJ1-1; 9 nucleotides match TRBD1. Losses at the gene ends were 4 bases for V and 3 bases for J; bases not matched to a gene: 3. CDR1 is SGHVS and CDR2 is FQNEAQ in the germline V gene. This CDR3 contains 14 residues. CDR3 nucleotides: TGTGCCAGCAGCTCACAGGGGGCGCACACTGAAGCTTTCTTT. It is translated as CASSSQGAHTEAFF.

This chain uses TRBV28 with TRBJ1-3; D gene uncertain. V was clipped by 11 bases and J by 0 bases, with 5 bases between them. The CDR3 covers 11 residues. Germline V gene sequence: CDR1 MDHEN, CDR2 SYDVKM. DNA for the CDR3: TGTGCCGGAAGCTCTGGAAACACCATATATTTT. Its protein is CAGSSGNTIYF. Together with reference TRBV28 and TRBJ1-3, the CDR3 gives the full variable domain: DVKVTQSSRYLVKRTGEKVFLECVQDMDHENMFWYRQDPGLGLRLIYFSYDVKMKEKGDIPEGYSVSREKKERFSLILESASTNQTSMYLCAGSSGNTIYFGEGSWLTVV.

The chain recombines TRBV15 with TRBJ2-5; D may be TRBD1 (5 bases). The V gene lost 1 base and the J gene lost 3 bases, with 9 bases spanning the gap. Germline lookup yields CDR1 LNHNV and CDR2 YYDKDF (reference sequence). The CDR3 spans 14 residues. This CDR3 reads CATSRALGEETQYF. In nucleotides, the CDR3 is TGTGCCACCAGCAGAGCTTTAGGGGAAGAGACCCAGTACTTC.

This clone appeared a single time. The CDR3 nucleotides are TGTGCTAGTGGTTTGGGACGCGCCGTGGTCGGGCAAGGCTACACCTTC. This translates into CASGLGRAVVGQGYTF. The chain employs TRBV12-5 and TRBJ1-2; D gene unclear. Trimming took off 1 base at V and 8 bases at J, with 20 bases between the two ends. This CDR3 contains 16 residues. Germline assignment: CDR1 LGHNT and CDR2 FRNRAP.

This clone was seen just once. The chain joins TRBV24-1 to TRBJ1-2; 8 bases agree with TRBD1. With V trimmed by 4 bases and J by 4 bases, 7 bases remained unmatched. There are 15 residues in the CDR3. The V gene's germline CDR1 is KGHDR and CDR2 SFDVKD. The CDR3 DNA reads TGTGCCACCAGTGACCCCGGACAGGGAAGCTATGGCTACACCTTC. It is translated as CATSDPGQGSYGYTF.

The chain combines TRBV18 with TRBJ1-2; tentatively, D is TRBD1 (5 bases). V lost 8 bases and J 1 base, leaving 17 bases between the germline ends. Per the germline V gene, CDR1 is KGHSH and CDR2 is LQKENI. The CDR3 consists of 15 residues. CDR3 amino acids: CASQQTVNFNYGYTF. The CDR3 nucleotides read TGTGCCAGCCAACAGACAGTAAACTTTAACTATGGCTACACCTTC.

The chain links TRBV27 to TRBJ2-7, with D possibly matching TRBD2 (6 bases). The CDR3 extends over 15 amino acids. The germline gives CDR1 MNHEY, CDR2 SMNVEV (reference sequence). V gave up 0 bases and J gave up 3 bases, with 12 bases separating them. CDR3 nucleotide sequence: TGTGCCAGCAGTTTATCAGCAGTGGGGGGCTACGAGCAGTACTTC. This gives the protein CASSLSAVGGYEQYF.

In this sample, this clone turned up a few times. The chain links TRBV6-5 to TRBJ1-6; D is possibly TRBD1 (6 bases). CDR1 is MNHEY and CDR2 is SVGAGI in the germline V gene. V lost 5 bases and J lost 8, with 16 bases in between. The CDR3 extends over 15 amino acids. The CDR3 loop is CASSPRGGLYSPLHF. Here the CDR3 DNA reads TGTGCCAGCAGTCCGCGGGGGGGGCTATATTCACCCCTCCACTTT.

The chain combines TRBV3-1 (or the pseudogene TRBV3-2) with TRBJ2-1; 10 bases are a match to TRBD2. Looked up from germline, CDR1 is LGHDT and CDR2 is YNNKEL (reference sequence). This CDR3 region has 16 residues. Germline trimming cut 0 bases from V and 9 bases from J; bases unmatched to any gene: 8. Here the CDR3 DNA reads TGTGCCAGCAGCCAAGAACGGCTAGCGGGAGCTGTTGAGCAGTTCTTC. It yields the protein CASSQERLAGAVEQFF.

This chain uses TRBV3-1 (or the pseudogene TRBV3-2) with TRBJ1-3, with D maybe TRBD1 (5 bases). The CDR3 runs to 15 residues. CDR1 is LGHDT, CDR2 YNNKEL, per germline (reference sequence). Trimming removed 1 base from V and 2 bases from J, with 9 bases in between. CDR3 protein: CASSQGTLTGNTIYF. CDR3 DNA: TGTGCCAGCAGCCAAGGGACACTGACTGGAAACACCATATATTTT.

This clone was observed a handful of times. V and J are TRBV30 and TRBJ2-7, with TRBD2 matching over 13 bases. CDR3 length: 17 residues. Looked up from germline, CDR1 is GTSNPN and CDR2 is SVGIG (reference sequence). V lost 2 bases to trimming and J lost 3 bases; unmatched junction nucleotides: 10. In DNA form, the CDR3 reads TGTGCCTGGAGTAACCTTAGGACTAGCGGGAGATTCTACGAGCAGTACTTC. Amino acids: CAWSNLRTSGRFYEQYF. Based on the CDR3 plus reference TRBV30 and TRBJ2-7, the full variable domain is SQTIHQWPATLVQPVGSPLSLECTVEGTSNPNLYWYRQAAGRGLQLLFYSVGIGQISSEVPQNLSASRPQDRQFILSSKKLLLSDSGFYLCAWSNLRTSGRFYEQYFGPGTRLTVT.

This clone was recorded at least ten times. The chain combines TRBV19 with TRBJ2-3; TRBD2 agrees at 11 bases. The CDR3 is 14 amino acids. CDR1 is LNHDA and CDR2 is SQIVND in the germline V gene (reference sequence). The V gene end was trimmed by 7 bases and the J gene end by 5 bases; junction bases not matched to a gene: 5. The CDR3 here is CASTQGTSGDTQYF. CDR3 DNA: TGTGCCAGTACTCAAGGGACTAGCGGAGATACGCAGTATTTT. Full variable domain (remainder filled in from reference TRBV19 and TRBJ2-3): DGGITQSPKYLFRKEGQNVTLSCEQNLNHDAMYWYRQDPGQGLRLIYYSQIVNDFQKGDIAEGYSVSREKKESFPLTVTSAQKNPTAFYLCASTQGTSGDTQYFGPGTRLTVL.